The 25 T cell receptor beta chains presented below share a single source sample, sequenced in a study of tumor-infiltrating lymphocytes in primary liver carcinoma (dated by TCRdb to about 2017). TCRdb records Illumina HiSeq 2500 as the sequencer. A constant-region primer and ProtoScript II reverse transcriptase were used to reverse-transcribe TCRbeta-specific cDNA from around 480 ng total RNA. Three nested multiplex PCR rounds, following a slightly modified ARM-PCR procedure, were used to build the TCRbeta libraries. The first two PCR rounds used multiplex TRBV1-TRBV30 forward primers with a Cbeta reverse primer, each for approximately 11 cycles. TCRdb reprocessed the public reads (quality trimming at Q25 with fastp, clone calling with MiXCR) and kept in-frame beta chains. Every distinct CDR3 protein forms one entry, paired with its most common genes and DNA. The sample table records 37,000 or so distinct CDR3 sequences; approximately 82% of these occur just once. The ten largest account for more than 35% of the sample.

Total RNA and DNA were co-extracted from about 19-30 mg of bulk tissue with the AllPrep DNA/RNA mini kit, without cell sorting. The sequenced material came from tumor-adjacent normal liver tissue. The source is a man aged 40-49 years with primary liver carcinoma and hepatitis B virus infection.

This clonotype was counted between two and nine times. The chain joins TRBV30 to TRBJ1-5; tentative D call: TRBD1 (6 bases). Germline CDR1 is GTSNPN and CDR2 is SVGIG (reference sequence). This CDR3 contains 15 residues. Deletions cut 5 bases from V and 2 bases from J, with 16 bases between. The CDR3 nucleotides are TGTGCCTGGGCCCTCGCGGGGGGCCGCAATCAGCCCCAGCATTTT. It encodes CAWALAGGRNQPQHF.

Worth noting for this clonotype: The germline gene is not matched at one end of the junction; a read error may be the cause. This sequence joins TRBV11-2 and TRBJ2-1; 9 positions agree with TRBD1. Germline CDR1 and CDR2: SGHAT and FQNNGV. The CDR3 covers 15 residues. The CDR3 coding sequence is TGTGCCAACAGCGCTCCGGGACAGGGTTTCGATGAGCAGTTCTTC. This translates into CANSAPGQGFDEQFF.

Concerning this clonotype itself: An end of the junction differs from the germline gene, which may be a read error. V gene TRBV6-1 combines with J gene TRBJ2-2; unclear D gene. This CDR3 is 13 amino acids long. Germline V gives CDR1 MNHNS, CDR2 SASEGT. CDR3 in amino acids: CASSEADAGELFF. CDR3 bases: TGTGCCAGCAGTGAAGCTGACGCCGGTGAGCTGTTTTTC.

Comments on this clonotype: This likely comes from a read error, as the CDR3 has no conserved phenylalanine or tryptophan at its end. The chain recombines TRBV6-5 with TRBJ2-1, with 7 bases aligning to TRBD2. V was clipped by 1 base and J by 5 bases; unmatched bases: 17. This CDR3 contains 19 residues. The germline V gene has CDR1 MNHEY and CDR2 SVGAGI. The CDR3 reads CASSYYGVAGQNRHNEQFL. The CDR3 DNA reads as TGTGCCAGCAGTTACTACGGAGTAGCGGGCCAAAATAGACACAATGAGCAGTTCTTA.

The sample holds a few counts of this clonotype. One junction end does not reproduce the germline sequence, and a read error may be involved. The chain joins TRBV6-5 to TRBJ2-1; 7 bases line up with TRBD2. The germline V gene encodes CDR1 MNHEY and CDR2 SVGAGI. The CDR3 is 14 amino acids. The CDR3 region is CASSQVGGMVEQFF. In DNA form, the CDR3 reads TGTGCCAGCAGTCAAGTCGGGGGGATGGTCGAGCAATTCTTC.

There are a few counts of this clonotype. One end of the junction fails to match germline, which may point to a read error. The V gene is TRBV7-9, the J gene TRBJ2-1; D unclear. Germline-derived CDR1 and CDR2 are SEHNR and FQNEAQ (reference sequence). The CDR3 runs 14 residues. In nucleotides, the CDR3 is TGTGCCAGTAGCTTATCACTCCCTAGTCGTGAGCAGTTCTTC. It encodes CASSLSLPSREQFF.

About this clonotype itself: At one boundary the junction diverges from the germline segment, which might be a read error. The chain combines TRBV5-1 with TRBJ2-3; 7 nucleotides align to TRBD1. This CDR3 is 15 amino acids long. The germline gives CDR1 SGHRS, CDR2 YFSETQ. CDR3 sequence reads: CAISLRQGIGDTQFF. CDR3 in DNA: TGCGCCATCAGCTTGAGACAGGGAATTGGAGATACGCAGTTTTTT.

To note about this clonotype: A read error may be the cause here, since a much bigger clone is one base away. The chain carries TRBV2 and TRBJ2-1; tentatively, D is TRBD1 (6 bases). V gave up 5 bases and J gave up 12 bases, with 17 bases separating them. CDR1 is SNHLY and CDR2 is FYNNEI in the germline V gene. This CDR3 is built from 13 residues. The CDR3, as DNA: TGTGCCAGCAGTACAGGGCAAGCAGGAGGGCAGTTCTTC. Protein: CASSTGQAGGQFF. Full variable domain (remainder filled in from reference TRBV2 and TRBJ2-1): EPEVTQTPSHQVTQMGQEVILRCVPISNHLYFYWYRQILGQKVEFLVSFYNNEISEKSEIFDDQFSVERPDGSNFTLKIRSTKLEDSAMYFCASSTGQAGGQFFGPGTRLTVL.

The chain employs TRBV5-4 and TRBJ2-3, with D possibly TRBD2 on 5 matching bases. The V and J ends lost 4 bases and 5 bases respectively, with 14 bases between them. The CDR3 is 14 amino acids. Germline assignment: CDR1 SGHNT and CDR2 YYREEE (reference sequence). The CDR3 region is CASSRASTIDTQYF. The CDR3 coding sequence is TGTGCCAGCAGCAGGGCTAGCACCATAGATACGCAGTATTTT.

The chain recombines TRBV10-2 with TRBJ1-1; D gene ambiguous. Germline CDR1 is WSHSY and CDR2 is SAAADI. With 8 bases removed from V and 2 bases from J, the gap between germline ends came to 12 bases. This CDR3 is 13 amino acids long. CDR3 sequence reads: CASGVVENTEAFF. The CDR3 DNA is TGCGCCAGCGGTGTTGTAGAAAACACTGAAGCTTTCTTT.

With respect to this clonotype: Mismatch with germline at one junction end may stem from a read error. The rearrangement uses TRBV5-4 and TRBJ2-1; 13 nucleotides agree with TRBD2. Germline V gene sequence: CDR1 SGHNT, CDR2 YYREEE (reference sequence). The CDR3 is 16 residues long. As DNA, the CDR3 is TGTGCCAACAGCTCCCAAACTAGCGGGAGGGTTCTTGAGCAGTTCTTC. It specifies CANSSQTSGRVLEQFF.

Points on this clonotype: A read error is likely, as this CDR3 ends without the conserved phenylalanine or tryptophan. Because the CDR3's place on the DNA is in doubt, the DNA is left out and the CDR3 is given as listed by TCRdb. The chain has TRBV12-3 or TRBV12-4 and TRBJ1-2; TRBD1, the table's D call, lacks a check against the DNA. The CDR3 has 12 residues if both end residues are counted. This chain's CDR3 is CAFGQGGRWLHL.

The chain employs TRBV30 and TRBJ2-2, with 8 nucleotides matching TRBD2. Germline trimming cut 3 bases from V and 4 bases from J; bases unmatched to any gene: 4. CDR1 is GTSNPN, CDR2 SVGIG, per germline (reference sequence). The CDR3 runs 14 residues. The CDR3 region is CAWRGREGTGELFF. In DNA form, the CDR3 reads TGTGCCTGGAGAGGTCGGGAGGGCACCGGGGAGCTGTTTTTT.

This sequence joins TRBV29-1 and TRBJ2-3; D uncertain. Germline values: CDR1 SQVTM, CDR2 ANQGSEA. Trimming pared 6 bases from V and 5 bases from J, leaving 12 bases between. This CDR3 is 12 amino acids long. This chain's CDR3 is CSVWWYIDTQYF. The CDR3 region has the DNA TGCAGCGTGTGGTGGTACATAGATACGCAGTATTTT.

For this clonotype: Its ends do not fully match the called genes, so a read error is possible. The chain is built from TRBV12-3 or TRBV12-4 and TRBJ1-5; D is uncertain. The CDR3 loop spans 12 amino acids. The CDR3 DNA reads TGTGTCAGCAGTTCCCTAAACGGTCCCCATCATTTT. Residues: CVSSSLNGPHHF.

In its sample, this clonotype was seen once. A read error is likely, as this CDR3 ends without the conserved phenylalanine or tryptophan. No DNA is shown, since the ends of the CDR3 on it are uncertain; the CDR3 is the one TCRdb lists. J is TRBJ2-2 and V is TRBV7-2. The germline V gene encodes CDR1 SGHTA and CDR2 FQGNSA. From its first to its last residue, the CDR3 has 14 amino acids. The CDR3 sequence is CASSISTTTGELFY.

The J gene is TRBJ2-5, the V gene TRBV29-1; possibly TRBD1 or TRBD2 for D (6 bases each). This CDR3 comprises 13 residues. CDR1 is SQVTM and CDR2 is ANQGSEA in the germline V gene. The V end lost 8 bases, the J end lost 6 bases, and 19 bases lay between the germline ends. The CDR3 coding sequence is TGCAGCCTTGCAACAACAGGGAGGCAGACCCAGTACTTC. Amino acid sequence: CSLATTGRQTQYF.

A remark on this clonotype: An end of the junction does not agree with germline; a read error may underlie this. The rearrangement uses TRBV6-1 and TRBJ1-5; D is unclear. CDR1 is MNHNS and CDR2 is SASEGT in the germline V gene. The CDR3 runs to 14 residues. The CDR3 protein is CASSTHMGNQPQRF. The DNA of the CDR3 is TGTGCCAGCAGTACCCATATGGGCAATCAGCCCCAGCGTTTT.

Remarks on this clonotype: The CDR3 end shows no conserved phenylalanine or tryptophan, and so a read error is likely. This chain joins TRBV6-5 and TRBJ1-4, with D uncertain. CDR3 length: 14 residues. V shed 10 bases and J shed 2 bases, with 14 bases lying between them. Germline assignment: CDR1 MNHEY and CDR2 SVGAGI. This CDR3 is CANNRGWTNEKLFL. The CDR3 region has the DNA TGTGCCAACAACCGTGGTTGGACTAATGAAAAACTGTTTCTT.

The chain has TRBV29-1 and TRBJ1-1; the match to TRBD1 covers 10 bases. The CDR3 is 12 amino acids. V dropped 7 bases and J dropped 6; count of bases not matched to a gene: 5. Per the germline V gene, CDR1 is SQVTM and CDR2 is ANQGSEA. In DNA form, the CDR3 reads TGCAGCGCCTTCGGACAGGGGGCTGAAGCTTTCTTT. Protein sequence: CSAFGQGAEAFF.

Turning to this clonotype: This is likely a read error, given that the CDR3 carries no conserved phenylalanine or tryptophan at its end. DNA of the CDR3: TGTGTCAGCAGCTTTGAGAACAATGAGCAGTTCCTC. Its translation is CVSSFENNEQFL. This chain joins TRBV7-9 and TRBJ2-1; the D is unclear. Per germline, CDR1 SEHNR and CDR2 FQNEAQ (reference sequence). This CDR3 contains 12 residues.

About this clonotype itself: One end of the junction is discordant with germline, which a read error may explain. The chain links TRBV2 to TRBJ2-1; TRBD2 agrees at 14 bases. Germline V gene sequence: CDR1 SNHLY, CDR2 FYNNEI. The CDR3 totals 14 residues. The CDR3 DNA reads TGTGCCAACAGTGGACTAGCGGGAGGAGAGGAGCAGTTCTTC. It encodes CANSGLAGGEEQFF.

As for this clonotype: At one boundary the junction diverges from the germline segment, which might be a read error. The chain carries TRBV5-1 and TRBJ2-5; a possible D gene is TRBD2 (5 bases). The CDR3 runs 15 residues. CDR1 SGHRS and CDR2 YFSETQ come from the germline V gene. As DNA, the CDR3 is TGCACCAGCAGTCCGGATAGTGGGAGTCAAGAGACCCAGTACTTC. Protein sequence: CTSSPDSGSQETQYF. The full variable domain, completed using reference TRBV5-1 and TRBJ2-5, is KAGVTQTPRYLIKTRGQQVTLSCSPISGHRSVSWYQQTPGQGLQFLFEYFSETQRNKGNFPGRFSGRQFSNSRSEMNVSTLELGDSALYLCTSSPDSGSQETQYFGPGTRLLVL.

CDR3 nucleotide sequence: TGCGCCAGCAGCTCCTACAGGGGCGAGCAGTTCTTC. This codes for CASSSYRGEQFF. The chain combines TRBV5-1 with TRBJ2-1; 7 positions agree with TRBD1. Losses at the gene ends were 3 bases for V and 10 bases for J; bases not matched to a gene: 4. The CDR3 runs 12 residues. CDR1 and CDR2 (germline): SGHRS, YFSETQ.

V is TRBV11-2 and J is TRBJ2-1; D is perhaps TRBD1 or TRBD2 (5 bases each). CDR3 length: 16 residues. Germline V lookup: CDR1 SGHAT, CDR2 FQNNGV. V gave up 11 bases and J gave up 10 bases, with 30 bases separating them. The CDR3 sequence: CACSFGGEGRFKEQFF. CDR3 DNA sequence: TGTGCCTGTAGCTTTGGGGGAGAGGGGCGCTTCAAGGAGCAGTTCTTC.